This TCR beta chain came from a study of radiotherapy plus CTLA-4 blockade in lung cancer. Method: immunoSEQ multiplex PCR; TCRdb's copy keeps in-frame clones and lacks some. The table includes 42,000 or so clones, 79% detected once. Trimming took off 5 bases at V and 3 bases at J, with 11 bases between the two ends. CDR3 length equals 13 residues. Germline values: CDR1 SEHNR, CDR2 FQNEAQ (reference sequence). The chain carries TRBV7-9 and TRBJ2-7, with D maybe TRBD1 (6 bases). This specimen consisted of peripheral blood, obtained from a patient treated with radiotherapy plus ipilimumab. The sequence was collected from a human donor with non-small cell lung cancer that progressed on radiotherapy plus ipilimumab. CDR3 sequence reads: CASSQGLFYEQYF. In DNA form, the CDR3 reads TGTGCCAGCAGCCAGGGGCTTTTCTACGAGCAGTACTTC.